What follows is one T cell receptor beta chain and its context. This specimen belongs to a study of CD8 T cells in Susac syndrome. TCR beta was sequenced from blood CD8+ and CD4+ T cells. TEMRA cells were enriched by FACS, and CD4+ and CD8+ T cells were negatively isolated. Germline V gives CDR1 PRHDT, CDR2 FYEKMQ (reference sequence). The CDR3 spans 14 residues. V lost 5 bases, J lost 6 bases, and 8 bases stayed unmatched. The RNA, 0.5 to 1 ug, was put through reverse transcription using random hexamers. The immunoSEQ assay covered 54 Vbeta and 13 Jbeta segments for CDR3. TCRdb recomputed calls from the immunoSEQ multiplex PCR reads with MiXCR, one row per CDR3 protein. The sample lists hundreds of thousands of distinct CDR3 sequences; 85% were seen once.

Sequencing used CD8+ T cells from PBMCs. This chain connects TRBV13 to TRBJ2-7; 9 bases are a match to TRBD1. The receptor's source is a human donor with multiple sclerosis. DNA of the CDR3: TGTGCCAGCAGCGAACAGGGGGCGAGTGGCGAGCAGTACTTC. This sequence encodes CASSEQGASGEQYF.